These 31 T cell receptor beta chains share one sample of origin, sequenced in a study of graft-versus-host responses after intestinal transplantation. Some clones are missing from TCRdb's copy, which holds only in-frame ones; the method was immunoSEQ multiplex PCR. The table includes tens of thousands of clones, roughly 93% detected once. Material: PBMCs, obtained more than 750 days after a first intestinal transplant, on the day of a second. The source is a human patient who received an intestinal transplant, so some T cells may come from the graft donor.

The chain uses TRBV6-1 and TRBJ2-7; 10 bases map to TRBD1. Looked up from germline, CDR1 is MNHNS and CDR2 is SASEGT. V gave up 1 base and J gave up 11 bases; unmatched junction bases: 8. CDR3 length: 14 residues. The CDR3 DNA reads TGTGCCAGCAGTGAAGTGGACAGGGGGATGGGGGAGTACTTC. It is translated as CASSEVDRGMGEYF.

This rearrangement joins TRBV6-1 to TRBJ2-1; D remains ambiguous. Trimming pared 2 bases from V and 0 bases from J, leaving 14 bases between. The germline V gene has CDR1 MNHNS and CDR2 SASEGT. The CDR3 loop spans 17 amino acids. In DNA, the CDR3 is TGTGCCAGCAGTGAATTTGGAGCGAGGAGCTCCTACAATGAGCAGTTCTTC. Protein: CASSEFGARSSYNEQFF.

The V gene is TRBV5-5, the J gene TRBJ2-1; 9 bases align to TRBD2. The germline V gene has CDR1 SGHKS and CDR2 YYEKEE (reference sequence). This CDR3 has 15 residues. V lost 2 bases, J lost 8 bases, and 8 bases stayed unmatched. As DNA, the CDR3 is TGTGCCAGCAGCTTTATAGCGGGAGCTTGGGATGAGCAGTTCTTC. Translation: CASSFIAGAWDEQFF.

The V gene is TRBV7-6, the J gene TRBJ2-7; 13 nucleotides agree with TRBD2. J lost 7 bases, V lost 5 bases, and 11 bases had no gene match. The CDR3 totals 16 residues. From germline, CDR1 is SGHVS and CDR2 FNYEAQ. CDR3 sequence reads: CASSPPGLAGEGEQYF. The DNA of the CDR3 is TGTGCCAGCAGCCCCCCCGGACTAGCGGGAGAGGGGGAGCAGTACTTC.

The count of this clone is one. The CDR3 spells CASSFRGGGTEAFF. Here the CDR3 DNA reads TGTGCCAGCAGTTTCAGGGGGGGCGGCACTGAAGCTTTCTTT. The chain has TRBV28 and TRBJ1-1, with 7 nucleotides matching TRBD1. V shed 3 bases and J 4 bases; nucleotides not matched to a gene: 5. Germline V lookup: CDR1 MDHEN, CDR2 SYDVKM. The CDR3 loop spans 14 amino acids.

This rearrangement joins TRBV15 to TRBJ2-7, with 8 bases that match TRBD1. The CDR3 covers 14 residues. Trimming removed 3 bases from V and 3 bases from J; junction bases left unmatched: 4. Germline values: CDR1 LNHNV, CDR2 YYDKDF (reference sequence). The CDR3 DNA follows: TGTGCCACCAGCAGCAGAGACAGGGGCTACGAGCAGTACTTC. This gives the protein CATSSRDRGYEQYF. The full variable domain, in which reference TRBV15 and TRBJ2-7 provide the parts outside the CDR3, is DAMVIQNPRYQVTQFGKPVTLSCSQTLNHNVMYWYQQKSSQAPKLLFHYYDKDFNNEADTPDNFQSRRPNTSFCFLDIRSPGLGDTAMYLCATSSRDRGYEQYFGPGTRLTVT.

The genes are TRBV18 and TRBJ1-5; D unclear. Germline V lookup: CDR1 KGHSH, CDR2 LQKENI. There are 16 residues in the CDR3. Trimming took off 3 bases at V and 3 bases at J, with 15 bases between the two ends. CDR3 region: CASSPTEISFNQPQHF. DNA of the CDR3: TGTGCCAGCTCACCTACTGAGATAAGCTTCAATCAGCCCCAGCATTTT. The full variable domain, its missing parts supplied by reference TRBV18 and TRBJ1-5, is NAGVMQNPRHLVRRRGQEARLRCSPMKGHSHVYWYRQLPEEGLKFMVYLQKENIIDESGMPKERFSAEFPKEGPSILRIQQVVRGDSAAYFCASSPTEISFNQPQHFGDGTRLSIL.

A remark on this clone: The germline gene is not matched at one end of the junction; a read error may be the cause. V is TRBV5-6 and J is TRBJ1-4, with D perhaps matching TRBD1 (6 bases). CDR3 length: 15 amino acids. CDR1 SGHDT and CDR2 YYEEEE come from the germline V gene. CDR3 DNA sequence: TGTGCCAGCAGCAGATCCGGGACAACAAATGAAAAACTGTTTTTT. It translates to CASSRSGTTNEKLFF.

J is TRBJ2-5 and V is TRBV30; TRBD2 aligns across 11 bases. Germline CDR1 is GTSNPN and CDR2 is SVGIG (reference sequence). The CDR3 has 14 amino acids. The trim removed 2 bases at V and 4 bases at J, leaving 3 bases unmatched. CDR3 coding DNA: TGTGCCTGGAGTCCCGGACTAGCGGGAGAGACCCAGTACTTC. Translating it yields CAWSPGLAGETQYF.

The chain combines TRBV5-4 with TRBJ2-1; D might be TRBD1 or TRBD2, each matching 5 bases. Germline assignment: CDR1 SGHNT and CDR2 YYREEE (reference sequence). The CDR3 totals 16 residues. V was pared by 2 bases and J by 2 bases, with 14 bases between. The CDR3 DNA reads TGTGCCAGCAGCTTAGAGGGACGCCAGCCCTACAATGAGCAGTTCTTC. Protein sequence: CASSLEGRQPYNEQFF.

The V call is TRBV5-1, the J call TRBJ2-7; D possibly corresponds to TRBD2 (5 bases). The germline CDR1 and CDR2 sequences are SGHRS and YFSETQ. This CDR3 region has 13 residues. V was pared by 4 bases and J by 7 bases, with 15 bases between. The CDR3 loop reads CASSTRSRGEQYF. The CDR3 DNA is TGCGCCAGCAGCACCCGGTCCCGGGGAGAGCAGTACTTC.

This clone turned up a few times. The chain employs TRBV11-2 and TRBJ2-5; D gene ambiguous. The germline V gene encodes CDR1 SGHAT and CDR2 FQNNGV. The V end was cut by 1 base, the J end by 5 bases, with 5 bases between. The CDR3 length is 12 residues. This CDR3 reads CASSLGRETQYF. The CDR3 nucleotides are TGTGCCAGCAGCTTAGGTCGGGAGACCCAGTACTTC.

The chain joins TRBV19 to TRBJ1-2; D gene unclear. CDR3 size: 13 residues. Germline CDR1 is LNHDA and CDR2 is SQIVND (reference sequence). V was trimmed by 5 bases and J by 1 base, leaving 8 bases between them. This CDR3 is CASSWRNNYGYTF. As DNA, the CDR3 is TGTGCCAGTAGTTGGCGCAATAACTATGGCTACACCTTC.

J is TRBJ2-5 and V is TRBV19, with 8 positions matching TRBD1. There are 14 residues in the CDR3. The germline CDR1 and CDR2 sequences are LNHDA and SQIVND (reference sequence). V lost 5 bases to trimming and J lost 4 bases; unmatched junction nucleotides: 6. The CDR3 DNA reads TGTGCCAGTAGTTGGACAGGGCCCGGAGAGACCCAGTACTTC. Its protein product is CASSWTGPGETQYF.

The CDR3 reads CASSIDGTAREQYF. In nucleotides, the CDR3 is TGTGCCAGTAGTATAGATGGTACAGCGCGCGAGCAGTACTTC. This rearrangement joins TRBV19 to TRBJ2-7; D ambiguous. The CDR3 contains 14 residues. CDR1 and CDR2 from the germline V gene are LNHDA and SQIVND (reference sequence). V was cut by 0 bases and J by 6 bases, with 12 bases left in between.

The chain combines TRBV6-5 with TRBJ1-1; D gene ambiguous. The V end lost 6 bases, the J end lost 0 bases, and 11 bases lay between the germline ends. Germline V gene sequence: CDR1 MNHEY, CDR2 SVGAGI. The length of the CDR3 is 14 residues. The CDR3 loop is CASRASGLNTEAFF. The CDR3 nucleotides read TGTGCCAGCAGGGCCTCGGGGTTGAACACTGAAGCTTTCTTT.

This sequence joins TRBV6-6 and TRBJ1-4; tentatively, D is TRBD1 (5 bases). Trimming took off 6 bases at V and 3 bases at J, with 11 bases between the two ends. Germline V CDR1 and CDR2: MNHNY, SVGAGI (reference sequence). The CDR3 loop spans 14 amino acids. In nucleotides, the CDR3 is TGTGCCAGCAGCAATCGGGGGGCTAATGAAAAACTGTTTTTT. Amino acids: CASSNRGANEKLFF.

The chain carries TRBV11-2 and TRBJ2-5, with a weak D call TRBD2 (5 bases). CDR3 size: 16 residues. V was trimmed by 5 bases and J by 7 bases, leaving 23 bases between them. Germline V gene sequence: CDR1 SGHAT, CDR2 FQNNGV. DNA for the CDR3: TGTGCCAGCAGCAGCGGCAAGAGAGGGCTGGAAGGGACCCAGTACTTC. Protein product: CASSSGKRGLEGTQYF.

The rearrangement uses TRBV18 and TRBJ2-7; D unresolved. The V and J ends lost 4 bases and 6 bases respectively, with 7 bases between them. The CDR3 extends over 11 amino acids. In germline, CDR1 is KGHSH, CDR2 LQKENI. CDR3 nucleotide sequence: TGTGCCAGCTCACGTTCGGCCGAGCAGTACTTC. Translation: CASSRSAEQYF.

Comments on this clone: This sample also contains other DNA sequences that code for the same CDR3. This sequence joins TRBV4-2 and TRBJ1-5, with D possibly TRBD1 on 6 matching bases. Trimming pared 2 bases from V and 3 bases from J, leaving 20 bases between. CDR3 length equals 18 residues. In germline, CDR1 is LGHNA, CDR2 YNFKEQ. This CDR3 is CASSQPLGTGAANQPQHF. CDR3 nucleotides: TGTGCCAGCAGCCAACCGTTGGGGACGGGGGCCGCCAATCAGCCCCAGCATTTT.

The table lists this clone with a count of one. The genes are TRBV6-1 and TRBJ1-2; maybe TRBD1 (5 bases). The germline gives CDR1 MNHNS, CDR2 SASEGT. The CDR3 is made up of 15 amino acids. The V and J ends lost 7 bases and 3 bases respectively, with 18 bases between them. The DNA of the CDR3 is TGTGCCAGCAAGGCACGGGGCGGAATCGACTATGGCTACACCTTC. Translating it yields CASKARGGIDYGYTF.

This rearrangement joins TRBV11-3 to TRBJ2-2; D might be TRBD2 (6 bases). The CDR3 loop spans 18 amino acids. Deletions cut 5 bases from V and 5 bases from J, with 24 bases between. Germline V gene sequence: CDR1 SGHNT, CDR2 YENEEA. CDR3 region: CASSSYLPGDSLTGELFF. Here the CDR3 DNA reads TGTGCCAGCAGCAGTTATTTACCGGGAGATTCTCTTACCGGGGAGCTGTTTTTT.

Worth noting for this clone: One end of the junction fails to match germline, which may point to a read error. The chain links TRBV28 to TRBJ2-7, with D tentatively TRBD1 or TRBD2 (5 bases each). This CDR3 contains 11 residues. CDR1 and CDR2 (germline): MDHEN, SYDVKM. The CDR3 nucleotides are TGTGCCAGCTCTGGGACGGACGACCAGTACTTC. It yields the protein CASSGTDDQYF. Combining the CDR3 with reference TRBV28 and TRBJ2-7 gives the whole variable domain DVKVTQSSRYLVKRTGEKVFLECVQDMDHENMFWYRQDPGLGLRLIYFSYDVKMKEKGDIPEGYSVSREKKERFSLILESASTNQTSMYLCASSGTDDQYFGPGTRLTVT.

The V call is TRBV28, the J call TRBJ2-2, with D possibly matching TRBD1 (6 bases). Trimming took 7 bases from V and 6 from J, leaving 12 bases between them. From germline, CDR1 is MDHEN and CDR2 SYDVKM. CDR3 size: 13 residues. The CDR3 loop is CASIVTGSGELFF. DNA of the CDR3: TGTGCCAGCATCGTGACAGGATCCGGGGAGCTGTTTTTT.

The genes are TRBV11-3 and TRBJ2-7; TRBD1 agrees at 7 bases. V shed 5 bases, J shed 6 bases, and the junction held 7 bases outside the gene matches. The CDR3 covers 13 residues. From germline, CDR1 is SGHNT and CDR2 YENEEA. The CDR3 DNA sequence: TGTGCCAGCAGCCGGACAGGCTGGAGCGAGCAGTACTTC. Translation: CASSRTGWSEQYF.

This clone was detected only a few times. V is TRBV7-2 and J is TRBJ1-5; D not resolved. The CDR3 extends over 12 amino acids. Per germline, CDR1 SGHTA and CDR2 FQGNSA. The V end was cut by 2 bases, the J end by 7 bases, with 6 bases between. DNA of the CDR3: TGTGCCAGCAGCTTATTTGGGCAGCCCCAGCATTTT. This translates into CASSLFGQPQHF.

The V and J genes are TRBV19 and TRBJ1-2, with D possibly being TRBD1 (5 bases). The CDR3 runs 12 residues. Germline CDR1 LNHDA, CDR2 SQIVND (reference sequence). V lost 10 bases and J 4 bases, leaving 13 bases between the germline ends. This CDR3 reads CATPGDGYGYTF. The CDR3 DNA follows: TGTGCCACCCCCGGGGACGGCTATGGCTACACCTTC.

V gene TRBV11-3 combines with J gene TRBJ2-2; tentatively, D is TRBD2 (7 bases). This CDR3 region has 14 residues. Germline CDR1 and CDR2: SGHNT and YENEEA. Deletions cut 4 bases from V and 8 bases from J, with 14 bases between. The CDR3 spells CASSSRGAKGELFF. The CDR3 DNA reads TGTGCCAGCAGCTCACGGGGGGCGAAGGGGGAGCTGTTTTTT.

The rearrangement links TRBV11-2 to TRBJ1-1; TRBD1 matches 9 bases. The CDR3 is made up of 16 amino acids. Germline V gives CDR1 SGHAT, CDR2 FQNNGV. V dropped 5 bases and J dropped 1; count of bases not matched to a gene: 8. The DNA of the CDR3 is TGTGCCAGCAGCGCAACAGGGGGCCGGGAGAACACTGAAGCTTTCTTT. This encodes CASSATGGRENTEAFF.

J is TRBJ1-6 and V is TRBV4-2; 11 bases map to TRBD1. J was trimmed by 8 bases and V by 4 bases; bases with no gene match: 4. This CDR3 spans 15 amino acids. Germline CDR1 LGHNA, CDR2 YNFKEQ. The CDR3: CASSRGQGADSPLHF. The CDR3 DNA follows: TGTGCCAGCAGCCGCGGACAGGGGGCGGATTCACCCCTCCACTTT.

The rearrangement links TRBV28 to TRBJ1-5; the D is unclear. The CDR3 has 13 residues. Germline V gene data show CDR1 as MDHEN and CDR2 as SYDVKM. Trimming pared 3 bases from V and 3 bases from J, leaving 6 bases between. CDR3 residues: CASSFGDNQPQHF. As DNA, the CDR3 is TGTGCCAGCAGTTTCGGGGACAATCAGCCCCAGCATTTT.